One T cell receptor (beta chain) is described in this entry. Its antigen is currently unknown. TCRdb re-called the reads through MiXCR, storing one row per CDR3 protein. The repertoire consists of roughly 160,000 distinct CDR3 sequences, with about 20% occurring once and the leading ten covering more than 25%. This sample is drawn from a study of T cell repertoires in cytomegalovirus infection. Regarding the study as a whole: Totalled public TCR beta family frequency picked out people who carried CMV plus the relevant HLA. Clonotype analysis showed dominance of the ex vivo response by HLA-C-restricted CMV-specific TCR beta clonotypes.

V was shortened by 2 bases and J by 11 bases, with 13 bases between the two germline ends. Per germline, CDR1 MNHEY and CDR2 SMNVEV (reference sequence). The CDR3 is made up of 12 amino acids. The V call is TRBV27, the J call TRBJ2-7, with D tentatively TRBD2 (5 bases). This TCR came from a human donor in good health (CMV status not recorded). Some clones in this sample may be carry-over from other donors' samples. The sequences come from CD8+ T cells from cultured PBMCs, collected from culture after CMV antigen stimulation. CDR3 amino acids: CASSLGGTREYF. The CDR3 DNA sequence: TGTGCCAGCAGTTTAGGTGGCACGAGGGAGTACTTC.